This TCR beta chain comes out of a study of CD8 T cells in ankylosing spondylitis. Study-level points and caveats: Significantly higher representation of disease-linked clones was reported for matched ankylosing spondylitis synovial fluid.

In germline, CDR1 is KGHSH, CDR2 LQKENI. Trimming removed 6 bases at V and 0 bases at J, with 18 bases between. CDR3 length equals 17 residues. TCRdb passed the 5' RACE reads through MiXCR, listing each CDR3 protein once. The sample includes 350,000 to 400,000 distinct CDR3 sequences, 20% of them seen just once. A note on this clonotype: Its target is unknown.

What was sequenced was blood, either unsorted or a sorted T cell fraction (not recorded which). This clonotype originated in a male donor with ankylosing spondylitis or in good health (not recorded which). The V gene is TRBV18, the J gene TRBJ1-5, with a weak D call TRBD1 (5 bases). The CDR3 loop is CASSPGAPRYSNQPQHF. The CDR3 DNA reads TGTGCCAGCTCGCCCGGGGCGCCAAGGTATAGCAATCAGCCCCAGCATTTT.